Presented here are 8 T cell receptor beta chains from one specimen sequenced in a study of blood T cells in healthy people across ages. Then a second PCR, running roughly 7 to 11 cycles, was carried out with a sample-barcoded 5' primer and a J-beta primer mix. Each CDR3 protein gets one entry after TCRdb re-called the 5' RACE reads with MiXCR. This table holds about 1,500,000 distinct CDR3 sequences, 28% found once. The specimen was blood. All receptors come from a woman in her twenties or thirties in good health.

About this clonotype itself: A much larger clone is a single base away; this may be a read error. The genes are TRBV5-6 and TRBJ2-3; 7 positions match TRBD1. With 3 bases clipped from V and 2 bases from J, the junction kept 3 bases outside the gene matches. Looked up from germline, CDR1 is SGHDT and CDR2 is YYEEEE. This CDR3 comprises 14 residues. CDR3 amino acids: CASSWGQITDTQYF. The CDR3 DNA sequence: TGTGCCAGCAGCTGGGGACAGATCACAGATACGCAGTATTTT.

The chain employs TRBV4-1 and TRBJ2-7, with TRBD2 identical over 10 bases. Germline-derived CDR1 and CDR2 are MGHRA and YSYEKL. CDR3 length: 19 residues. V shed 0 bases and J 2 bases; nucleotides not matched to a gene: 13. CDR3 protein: CASSQDKASGGPRTYEQYF. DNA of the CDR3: TGCGCCAGCAGCCAAGATAAGGCTAGCGGGGGCCCGCGAACCTACGAGCAGTACTTC.

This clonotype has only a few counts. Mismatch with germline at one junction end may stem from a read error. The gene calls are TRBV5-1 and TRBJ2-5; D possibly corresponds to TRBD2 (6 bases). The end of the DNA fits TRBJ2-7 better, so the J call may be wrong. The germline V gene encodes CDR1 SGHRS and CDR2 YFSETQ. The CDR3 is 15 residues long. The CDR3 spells CACSPGGGSGYEQYF. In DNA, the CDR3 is TGCGCCTGCAGCCCCGGAGGAGGGTCAGGTTACGAGCAGTACTTC.

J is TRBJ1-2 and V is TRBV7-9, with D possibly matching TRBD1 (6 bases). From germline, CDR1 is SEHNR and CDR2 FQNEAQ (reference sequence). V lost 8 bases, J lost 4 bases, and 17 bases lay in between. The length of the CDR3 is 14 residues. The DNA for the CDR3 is TGTGCCAGCGGCCCAACAGGGACGGTCTATGGCTACACCTTC. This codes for CASGPTGTVYGYTF. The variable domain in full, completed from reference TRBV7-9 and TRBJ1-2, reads DTGVSQNPRHKITKRGQNVTFRCDPISEHNRLYWYRQTLGQGPEFLTYFQNEAQLEKSRLLSDRFSAERPKGSFSTLEIQRTEQGDSAMYLCASGPTGTVYGYTFGSGTRLTVV.

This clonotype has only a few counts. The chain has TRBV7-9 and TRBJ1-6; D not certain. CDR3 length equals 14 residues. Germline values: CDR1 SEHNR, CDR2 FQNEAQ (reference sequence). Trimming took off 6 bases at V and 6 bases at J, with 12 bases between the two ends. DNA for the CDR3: TGTGCCAGCAGGGGAAGCGAACGTAATTCACCCCTCCACTTT. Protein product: CASRGSERNSPLHF.

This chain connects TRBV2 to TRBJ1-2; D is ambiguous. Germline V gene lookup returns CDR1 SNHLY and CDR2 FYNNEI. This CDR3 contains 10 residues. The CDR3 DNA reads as TGTGCTAAGACGGTGAATGGCTACACCTTC. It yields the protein CAKTVNGYTF.

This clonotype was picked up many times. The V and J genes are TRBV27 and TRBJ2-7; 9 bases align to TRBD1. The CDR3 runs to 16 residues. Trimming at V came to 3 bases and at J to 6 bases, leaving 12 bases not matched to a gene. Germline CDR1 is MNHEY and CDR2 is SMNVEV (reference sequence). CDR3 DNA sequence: TGTGCCAGCAGTTTTGCTAGCGACAGGGGGTTGCGCGAGCAGTACTTC. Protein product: CASSFASDRGLREQYF.

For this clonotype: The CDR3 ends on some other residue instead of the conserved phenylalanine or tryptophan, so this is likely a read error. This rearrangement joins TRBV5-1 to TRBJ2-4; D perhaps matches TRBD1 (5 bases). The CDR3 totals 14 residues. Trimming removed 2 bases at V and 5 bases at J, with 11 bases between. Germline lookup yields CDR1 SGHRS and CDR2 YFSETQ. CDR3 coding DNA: TGCGCCAGCAGCTTATGGACAAGGGAAAACATTCAGTACGTC. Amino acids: CASSLWTRENIQYV.